The next 6 T cell receptor beta chains were all read from a single sample in a study of Graves' ophthalmopathy and Graves' hyperthyroidism. Amplifying from RNA transcripts, the study obtained TCR beta CDR3 regions. HTBI primers were employed in first-round RT-PCR, then a second-round multiplex PCR followed. TCRdb passed the multiplex PCR reads through MiXCR, listing each CDR3 protein once. The sample includes 600,000 to 650,000 distinct CDR3 sequences, about a fifth of them seen just once. The sequenced material came from peripheral blood. The receptors were gathered from a woman in her late teens or twenties with stable Graves' hyperthyroidism. Some clones in this sample may be carry-over from other donors' samples.

This clonotype was detected ten times or more. This CDR3 is CSAESGDQETQYF. The DNA of the CDR3 is TGCAGCGCCGAGAGCGGGGATCAAGAGACCCAGTACTTC. The V gene is TRBV29-1, the J gene TRBJ2-5; TRBD2 matches at 7 bases. J lost 2 bases, V lost 7 bases, and 7 bases had no gene match. In germline, CDR1 is SQVTM, CDR2 ANQGSEA. The CDR3 loop spans 13 amino acids.

This chain uses TRBV18 with TRBJ2-5; D unclear. Trimming removed 1 base from V and 5 bases from J, with 11 bases in between. Looked up from germline, CDR1 is KGHSH and CDR2 is LQKENI. The CDR3 spans 14 residues. CDR3: CASSPRRASETQYF. The CDR3 bases are TGTGCCAGCTCACCACGCCGAGCGTCGGAGACCCAGTACTTC. The full variable domain, with the rest looked up from reference TRBV18 and TRBJ2-5, is NAGVMQNPRHLVRRRGQEARLRCSPMKGHSHVYWYRQLPEEGLKFMVYLQKENIIDESGMPKERFSAEFPKEGPSILRIQQVVRGDSAAYFCASSPRRASETQYFGPGTRLLVL.

This clonotype has ten or more counts. This sequence joins TRBV7-4 and TRBJ1-2; 10 nucleotides line up with TRBD1. The J segment lost 0 bases and the V segment lost 2 bases, leaving 9 bases of the junction unmatched. Germline assignment: CDR1 SGHVT and CDR2 SQSDAQ. The CDR3 has 18 residues. CDR3 DNA sequence: TGTGCCAGCAGCTTACACCCGGGACAGGGGTGTCCTAACTATGGCTACACCTTC. Its translation: CASSLHPGQGCPNYGYTF.

This clonotype was observed many times. The rearrangement joins TRBV29-1 to TRBJ1-1; 7 bases are a match to TRBD1. This CDR3 spans 13 amino acids. Germline V gives CDR1 SQVTM, CDR2 ANQGSEA. The V segment lost 4 bases and the J segment 5 bases; nucleotides outside the gene matches: 7. The CDR3 DNA sequence: TGCAGCGTTGGTCAGGGGGTAGGGACTGAAGCTTTCTTT. It encodes CSVGQGVGTEAFF.

This clonotype was observed at least ten times. The chain is built from TRBV7-9 and TRBJ1-1; D call uncertain. Germline V CDR1 and CDR2: SEHNR, FQNEAQ (reference sequence). The CDR3 runs 15 residues. V was clipped by 2 bases and J by 1 base, with 11 bases between them. The CDR3 DNA is TGTGCCAGCAGCTTATCAACAAGCCAGAACACTGAAGCTTTCTTT. Its protein product is CASSLSTSQNTEAFF.

This clonotype was found a few times. V gene TRBV3-1 combines with J gene TRBJ2-7; 8 positions agree with TRBD1. Germline V gives CDR1 LGHDT, CDR2 YNNKEL (reference sequence). Germline trimming cut 5 bases from V and 0 bases from J; bases unmatched to any gene: 6. This CDR3 is 15 amino acids long. The CDR3 DNA is TGTGCCAGCAGCGGACCGGGACAGGCCTCCTACGAGCAGTACTTC. Protein: CASSGPGQASYEQYF.